Below, 14 T cell receptor beta chains from the same sample are listed, as sequenced in a study of T cells in localized non-small cell lung cancer. Libraries were prepared by immunoSEQ multiplex PCR; TCRdb keeps only in-frame clonotypes and omits some of them. In the table there are some 11,000 clones, roughly 82% of which are singletons. The sample here was peripheral blood mononuclear cells, taken before any cancer treatment. These receptors all stem from a female donor over 55 with stage II lung adenocarcinoma.

By frequency in the sample, this clone is medium-sized (0.01 to 0.1%). The rearrangement links TRBV6-6 to TRBJ1-5; no clear D gene. Germline V gives CDR1 MNHNY, CDR2 SVGAGI (reference sequence). The CDR3 has 15 residues. Between the trimmed V and J ends, which lost 2 bases and 4 bases, there was a span of 12 bases. The DNA of the CDR3 is TGTGCCAGCAGTTACGGAACAGAGCCTAATCAGCCCCAGCATTTT. The encoded protein is CASSYGTEPNQPQHF.

Points on this clone: Germline is not matched at one junction end, which may reflect a read error. The chain is built from TRBV7-7 and TRBJ2-2; weak D call: TRBD2 (6 bases). The CDR3 consists of 14 residues. The germline CDR1 and CDR2 sequences are SSHAT and FNYEAQ (reference sequence). This chain's CDR3 is CASSLAGGNGELFF. In nucleotides, the CDR3 is TGTGCTAGCAGCTTAGCTGGGGGGAACGGGGAGCTGTTTTTT.

This sequence joins TRBV5-1 and TRBJ2-2; no reliable D call. V lost 0 bases, J lost 7 bases, and 13 bases lay in between. Looked up from germline, CDR1 is SGHRS and CDR2 is YFSETQ. This CDR3 region has 15 residues. The CDR3 DNA follows: TGCGCCAGCAGCTTGGTATACGGTAGAGGCGGGGAGCTGTTTTTT. Translating it yields CASSLVYGRGGELFF.

The V call is TRBV10-3, the J call TRBJ2-5; 7 bases fit TRBD2. The CDR3 has 17 residues. Germline CDR1 ENHRY, CDR2 SYGVKD. Trimming at V came to 0 bases and at J to 3 bases, leaving 10 bases not matched to a gene. CDR3 nucleotides: TGTGCCATCAGTGAGTCCGGAGGGTCTAGCGGAAAAGAGACCCAGTACTTC. This codes for CAISESGGSSGKETQYF.

This chain joins TRBV27 and TRBJ2-2; 9 bases are a match to TRBD1. The CDR3 spans 18 residues. Germline-derived CDR1 and CDR2 are MNHEY and SMNVEV (reference sequence). The V gene end was trimmed by 2 bases and the J gene end by 1 base; junction bases not matched to a gene: 8. The CDR3 DNA is TGTGCCAGCAGTTTAGTCTACAGGGGGCTCGAGAACACCGGGGAGCTGTTTTTT. It is translated as CASSLVYRGLENTGELFF.

The chain is built from TRBV7-2 and TRBJ2-4; D gene unclear. The CDR3 is made up of 14 amino acids. CDR1 SGHTA and CDR2 FQGNSA come from the germline V gene. V was trimmed by 3 bases and J by 3 bases, leaving 9 bases between them. CDR3 coding DNA: TGTGCCAGCAGCTTGAGTCCAGTCAAAAACATTCAGTACTTC. It codes for CASSLSPVKNIQYF.

The chain joins TRBV19 to TRBJ2-7, with TRBD1 as a possible D gene (6 bases). The V gene lost 1 base and the J gene lost 3 bases, with 13 bases spanning the gap. This CDR3 contains 15 residues. Germline loops: CDR1 LNHDA, CDR2 SQIVND (reference sequence). The DNA of the CDR3 is TGTGCCAGTAGTATAGTTCAGGGGATTTACTACGAGCAGTACTTC. Translated: CASSIVQGIYYEQYF. Variable domain in full (rest from reference TRBV19 and TRBJ2-7): DGGITQSPKYLFRKEGQNVTLSCEQNLNHDAMYWYRQDPGQGLRLIYYSQIVNDFQKGDIAEGYSVSREKKESFPLTVTSAQKNPTAFYLCASSIVQGIYYEQYFGPGTRLTVT.

This clone was seen more than once but under ten times. V usage is TRBV2 and J usage is TRBJ2-1, with no clear D. Germline V gene data show CDR1 as SNHLY and CDR2 as FYNNEI. This CDR3 contains 12 residues. Trimming removed 0 bases from V and 13 bases from J, with 10 bases in between. CDR3 sequence (DNA): TGTGCCAGCAGTGAAGCGCATAGGCAACAGTTCTTC. It translates to CASSEAHRQQFF. Supplemented by reference TRBV2 and TRBJ2-1, the full variable domain reads EPEVTQTPSHQVTQMGQEVILRCVPISNHLYFYWYRQILGQKVEFLVSFYNNEISEKSEIFDDQFSVERPDGSNFTLKIRSTKLEDSAMYFCASSEAHRQQFFGPGTRLTVL.

This clone has only a few counts. CDR3 coding DNA: TGTGCCAGCAGTTTCTACAATGAGCAGTTCTTC. It is translated as CASSFYNEQFF. The chain employs TRBV6-6 and TRBJ2-1; D is unclear. V was trimmed by 4 bases and J by 3 bases, leaving 1 base between them. Germline assignment: CDR1 MNHNY and CDR2 SVGAGI (reference sequence). This CDR3 region has 11 residues.

This sequence joins TRBV30 and TRBJ1-6; D is perhaps TRBD1 (6 bases). With 2 bases removed from V and 10 bases from J, the gap between germline ends came to 12 bases. This CDR3 spans 13 amino acids. Germline V lookup: CDR1 GTSNPN, CDR2 SVGIG (reference sequence). The CDR3 DNA is TGTGCCTGGAGTTACCAGGGGCTCTCACCCCTCCACTTT. It encodes CAWSYQGLSPLHF.

This rearrangement joins TRBV5-1 to TRBJ2-7; 10 bases are a match to TRBD1. V was clipped by 5 bases and J by 4 bases; unmatched bases: 3. CDR1 is SGHRS and CDR2 is YFSETQ in the germline V gene. This CDR3 has 13 amino acids. CDR3 sequence reads: CASRTGQGYEQYF. For the CDR3, the DNA is TGCGCCAGCAGAACGGGACAGGGGTACGAGCAGTACTTC. The full variable domain, in which reference TRBV5-1 and TRBJ2-7 provide the parts outside the CDR3, is KAGVTQTPRYLIKTRGQQVTLSCSPISGHRSVSWYQQTPGQGLQFLFEYFSETQRNKGNFPGRFSGRQFSNSRSEMNVSTLELGDSALYLCASRTGQGYEQYFGPGTRLTVT.

The chain joins TRBV28 to TRBJ2-7; the D is unclear. V was shortened by 3 bases and J by 0 bases, with 15 bases between the two germline ends. This CDR3 region has 16 residues. The germline V gene has CDR1 MDHEN and CDR2 SYDVKM. DNA of the CDR3: TGTGCCAGCAGTTTTCACCCCAGGTCACTCTCCTACGAGCAGTACTTC. It is translated as CASSFHPRSLSYEQYF.

This sequence joins TRBV6-6 and TRBJ1-3; no clear D. V was cut by 2 bases and J by 9 bases, with 8 bases left in between. CDR3 size: 12 residues. In germline, CDR1 is MNHNY, CDR2 SVGAGI (reference sequence). The CDR3 coding sequence is TGTGCCAGCAGTTACAGGGTGGGCACCATATATTTT. Translation gives CASSYRVGTIYF.

This chain links TRBV4-2 with TRBJ1-4; D gene ambiguous. The CDR3 sequence is 13 residues long. CDR1 LGHNA and CDR2 YNFKEQ come from the germline V gene. V lost 0 bases and J lost 8, with 7 bases in between. Here the CDR3 reads CASSQESREKLFF. The CDR3 DNA reads TGTGCCAGCAGCCAAGAGAGCAGGGAAAAACTGTTTTTT.